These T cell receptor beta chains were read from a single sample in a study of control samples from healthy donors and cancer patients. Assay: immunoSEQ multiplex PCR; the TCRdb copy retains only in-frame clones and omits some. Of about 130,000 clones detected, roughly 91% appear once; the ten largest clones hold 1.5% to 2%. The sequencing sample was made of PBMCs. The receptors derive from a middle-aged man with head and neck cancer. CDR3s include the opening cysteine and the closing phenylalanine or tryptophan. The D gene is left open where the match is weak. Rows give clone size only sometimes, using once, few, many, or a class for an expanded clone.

cdr3_nt: TGTGCCAGCAGCCCGGGTCTTATGAACACTGAAGCTTTCTTT
cdr3_aa: CASSPGLMNTEAFF
d_call: NA
v_call: TRBV7-2
clone_size: NA
j_call: TRBJ1-1
cdr3_length: 14

cdr3_nt: TGTGCCAGCAGCCCCGGACAGAAAGCCTACGAGCAGTACTTC
cdr3_aa: CASSPGQKAYEQYF
d_call: NA
v_call: TRBV7-2
clone_size: NA
j_call: TRBJ2-7
cdr3_length: 14

cdr3_nt: TGTGCCAGCAGCGAGCGGCTAGGACGGCCCTATGGCTACACCTTC
cdr3_aa: CASSERLGRPYGYTF
d_call: NA
v_call: TRBV3-1/TRBV3-2
clone_size: NA
j_call: TRBJ1-2
cdr3_length: 15

cdr3_nt: TGCGCCAGCAGCCAAGATAGGGGATCTTTATTGGAGCCCCAGCATTTT
cdr3_aa: CASSQDRGSLLEPQHF
d_call: NA
v_call: TRBV4-3
clone_size: NA
j_call: TRBJ1-5
cdr3_length: 16

cdr3_nt: TGTGCCAGCAGCTTGGATCAGGGCACTGAAGCTTTCTTT
cdr3_aa: CASSLDQGTEAFF
d_call: NA
v_call: TRBV5-5
clone_size: NA
j_call: TRBJ1-1
cdr3_length: 13

cdr3_nt: TGTGCCAGCAGCTTGGCCGGGAGGGGGCGTTACGAGCAGTACTTC
cdr3_aa: CASSLAGRGRYEQYF
d_call: NA
v_call: TRBV5-6
clone_size: NA
j_call: TRBJ2-7
cdr3_length: 15

cdr3_nt: TGCGCCAGCAGCTTCGGTCAGCTAGATGGCTACACCTTC
cdr3_aa: CASSFGQLDGYTF
d_call: NA
v_call: TRBV5-1
clone_size: NA
j_call: TRBJ1-2
cdr3_length: 13

cdr3_nt: TGTGCCAGCAGACTAGCGGGGGCCTACGAGCAGTACTTC
cdr3_aa: CASRLAGAYEQYF
d_call: TRBD2
v_call: TRBV6-5
clone_size: once
j_call: TRBJ2-7
cdr3_length: 13

cdr3_nt: TGTGCCAGCAGCTTATCGGCGGGATCCGTGGATACGCAGTATTTT
cdr3_aa: CASSLSAGSVDTQYF
d_call: NA
v_call: TRBV7-2
clone_size: NA
j_call: TRBJ2-3
cdr3_length: 15

cdr3_nt: TGTGCCAGCAGCTCCGGAATGGCCTCCTTTAATGGCTACACCTTC
cdr3_aa: CASSSGMASFNGYTF
d_call: NA
v_call: TRBV6-2/TRBV6-3
clone_size: NA
j_call: TRBJ1-2
cdr3_length: 15

cdr3_nt: TGTGCCACCGGGACGCTAGGGTCCTACACCTTC
cdr3_aa: CATGTLGSYTF
d_call: NA
v_call: TRBV28
clone_size: NA
j_call: TRBJ1-2
cdr3_length: 11

cdr3_nt: TGCAGCGTTGTGGGCAGGCTGGCCGAGCAGTACTTC
cdr3_aa: CSVVGRLAEQYF
d_call: NA
v_call: TRBV29-1
clone_size: NA
j_call: TRBJ2-7
cdr3_length: 12

cdr3_nt: TGTGCCACCAGTGATTTAATGGGCCAGGGTCACACTGAAGCTTTCTTT
cdr3_aa: CATSDLMGQGHTEAFF
d_call: NA
v_call: TRBV24-1
clone_size: NA
j_call: TRBJ1-1
cdr3_length: 16

cdr3_nt: TGCAGTGCTAGATTGGCAGGGAAACTGTTTTTT
cdr3_aa: CSARLAGKLFF
d_call: NA
v_call: TRBV20-1
clone_size: NA
j_call: TRBJ1-4
cdr3_length: 11

cdr3_nt: TGCGCCACCGGGAACGGGGGGCTGGGCTCACCCCTCCACTTT
cdr3_aa: CATGNGGLGSPLHF
d_call: NA
v_call: TRBV5-1
clone_size: NA
j_call: TRBJ1-6
cdr3_length: 14

cdr3_nt: TGTGCCAGCAGTTCATACAGCTACGAGCAGTACTTC
cdr3_aa: CASSSYSYEQYF
d_call: NA
v_call: TRBV6-2/TRBV6-3
clone_size: NA
j_call: TRBJ2-7
cdr3_length: 12

cdr3_nt: TGTGCCAGCAGTCGGGATCCCGGGGCCAACGTCCTGACTTTC
cdr3_aa: CASSRDPGANVLTF
d_call: NA
v_call: TRBV27
clone_size: NA
j_call: TRBJ2-6
cdr3_length: 14

cdr3_nt: TGTGCCACCAGCCTCCTCGGGGCTGACTACAATGAGCAGTTCTTC
cdr3_aa: CATSLLGADYNEQFF
d_call: NA
v_call: TRBV15
clone_size: NA
j_call: TRBJ2-1
cdr3_length: 15

cdr3_nt: TGCGCCAGCAGCCAAGCCGGGACACCATACTCCAATGAGCAGTTCTTC
cdr3_aa: CASSQAGTPYSNEQFF
d_call: NA
v_call: TRBV4-3
clone_size: once
j_call: TRBJ2-1
cdr3_length: 16

cdr3_nt: TGTGCCAGCAGTCCAAGGGACAGAAACTACGAGCAGTACTTC
cdr3_aa: CASSPRDRNYEQYF
d_call: TRBD1
v_call: TRBV27
clone_size: NA
j_call: TRBJ2-7
cdr3_length: 14

cdr3_nt: TGTGCCACCTCCATAAGGGGAAGATACGAGCAGTACTTC
cdr3_aa: CATSIRGRYEQYF
d_call: NA
v_call: TRBV28
clone_size: few
j_call: TRBJ2-7
cdr3_length: 13

cdr3_nt: TGTGCCAGCAGCGTAGCCCCCGAATGGGGCGGAAACACAGATACGCAGTATTTT
cdr3_aa: CASSVAPEWGGNTDTQYF
d_call: NA
v_call: TRBV9
clone_size: NA
j_call: TRBJ2-3
cdr3_length: 18

cdr3_nt: TGTGCCAGCAGCTTAGGACAGGGCGGCACTGAAGCTTTCTTT
cdr3_aa: CASSLGQGGTEAFF
d_call: TRBD1
v_call: TRBV11-2
clone_size: NA
j_call: TRBJ1-1
cdr3_length: 14

cdr3_nt: TGTGCCAGCAGTGCACGACCGGGGCTCCTGGGCATTCAGTACTTC
cdr3_aa: CASSARPGLLGIQYF
d_call: NA
v_call: TRBV7-2
clone_size: once
j_call: TRBJ2-4
cdr3_length: 15

cdr3_nt: TGTGCCAGCAGCCAAGAAAAAACAGGGGTTAACTATGGCTACACCTTC
cdr3_aa: CASSQEKTGVNYGYTF
d_call: TRBD1
v_call: TRBV4-2
clone_size: NA
j_call: TRBJ1-2
cdr3_length: 16

cdr3_nt: TGTGCCAGCAGCTTAGAAGGGGACCCAACAGATACGCAGTATTTT
cdr3_aa: CASSLEGDPTDTQYF
d_call: NA
v_call: TRBV7-9
clone_size: NA
j_call: TRBJ2-3
cdr3_length: 15

cdr3_nt: TGTGCCAGCAGTTTAGTGGGACAGGGAGGGTATGGCTACACCTTC
cdr3_aa: CASSLVGQGGYGYTF
d_call: TRBD1
v_call: TRBV27
clone_size: NA
j_call: TRBJ1-2
cdr3_length: 15

cdr3_nt: TGTGCCAGTAGTATCGAATGGCGGGGGCTGACCACCGGGGAGCTGTTTTTT
cdr3_aa: CASSIEWRGLTTGELFF
d_call: NA
v_call: TRBV19
clone_size: NA
j_call: TRBJ2-2
cdr3_length: 17

cdr3_nt: TGTGCCAGCAGCTACCCTGGGGGGAACACTGAAGCTTTCTTT
cdr3_aa: CASSYPGGNTEAFF
d_call: NA
v_call: TRBV13
clone_size: NA
j_call: TRBJ1-1
cdr3_length: 14